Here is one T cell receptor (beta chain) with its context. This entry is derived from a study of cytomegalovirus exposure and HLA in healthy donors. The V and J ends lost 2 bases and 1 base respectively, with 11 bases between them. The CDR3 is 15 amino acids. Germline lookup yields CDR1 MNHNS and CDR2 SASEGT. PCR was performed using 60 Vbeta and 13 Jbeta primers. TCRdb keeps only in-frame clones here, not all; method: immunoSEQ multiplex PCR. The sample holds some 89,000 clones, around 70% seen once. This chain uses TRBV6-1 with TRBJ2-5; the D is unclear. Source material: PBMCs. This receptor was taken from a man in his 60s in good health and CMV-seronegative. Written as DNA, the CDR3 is TGTGCCAGCAGTGAAATGTCACAATCCCAAGAGACCCAGTACTTC. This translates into CASSEMSQSQETQYF.